Listed below are T cell receptor beta chains from one sample, sequenced in a study of cytomegalovirus exposure and HLA in healthy donors. The method was immunoSEQ multiplex PCR; TCRdb's version includes in-frame clones alone and lacks a portion of them. The sample contains approximately 70,000 clones, 74% of which appear only once. Sequencing input: PBMCs. These TCRs come from a woman aged 55-75 years in good health and CMV-seropositive. CDR3s include the opening cysteine and the closing phenylalanine or tryptophan. Each record gives: CDR3 length, V gene, CDR3 protein.

length: 15; V: TRBV29-1; CDR3: CSVEEIGRGQETQYF
length: 15; V: TRBV4-1; CDR3: CASSHPGTSVYEQYF
length: 14; V: TRBV7-9; CDR3: CASSSGTGINEQYF
length: 14; V: TRBV2; CDR3: CASSEREAKNIQYF
length: 14; V: TRBV2; CDR3: CASSVQGLNTEAFF
length: 16; V: TRBV6-1; CDR3: CASSGPDTFSNQPQHF
length: 18; V: TRBV7-6; CDR3: CASSSRLAGDSSYNEQFF
length: 13; V: TRBV25-1; CDR3: CASRLEGKSPLHF
length: 13; V: TRBV12-5; CDR3: CASGQDRGNTIYF
length: 13; V: TRBV10-2; CDR3: CASSSQGGTEAFF
length: 14; V: TRBV27; CDR3: CASSLFQGSYEQYF
length: 13; V: TRBV7-9; CDR3: CASTGQGDTEAFF
length: 15; V: TRBV6-1; CDR3: CASSEWREGSHEQYF
length: 16; V: TRBV5-1; CDR3: CASSLVELGDPGGYTF
length: 15; V: TRBV19; CDR3: CASSPSGSGANVLTF
length: 15; V: TRBV10-3; CDR3: CAIKGGDRGRETQYF
length: 13; V: TRBV19; CDR3: CASSGRQRTEAFF
length: 13; V: TRBV10-3; CDR3: CAISGGGNEKLFF
length: 16; V: TRBV21-1; CDR3: CASSKGARRRTYEQYF
length: 16; V: TRBV21-1; CDR3: CASSSSAQGRCETQYF
length: 14; V: TRBV29-1; CDR3: CSVEPAGVGETQYF
length: 14; V: TRBV12-5; CDR3: CASGDTNLFLEQFF
length: 16; V: TRBV7-2; CDR3: CASSFLGSGGQETQYF
length: 14; V: TRBV6-1; CDR3: CASTAGWRHYGYTF
length: 12; V: TRBV5-4; CDR3: CASSLGGNIQYF
length: 14; V: TRBV18; CDR3: CASSPGGNTGELFF
length: 15; V: TRBV7-2; CDR3: CASSLRLAGRETQYF
length: 15; V: TRBV6-5; CDR3: CASSYGGWGSDGYTF
length: 15; V: TRBV5-1; CDR3: CASSLRRDRGSEAFF
length: 15; V: TRBV5-1; CDR3: CASSLSGKTYTEAFF
length: 17; V: TRBV7-9; CDR3: CASSLPGTVDMNTEAFF
length: 12; V: TRBV6-6; CDR3: CASSTSQETQYF
length: 13; V: TRBV29-1; CDR3: CSVTGVNTGELFF
length: 15; V: TRBV23-1; CDR3: CASSHEGGLNTEAFF
length: 15; V: TRBV30; CDR3: CAWIKGAVKANEQFF
length: 16; V: TRBV11-2; CDR3: CASSLDPGLGAGSQYF
length: 15; V: TRBV28; CDR3: CASSTPGQGARGYTF
length: 13; V: TRBV10-3; CDR3: CAISEGTGEKLFF
length: 13; V: TRBV2; CDR3: CASREKRVDTQYF
length: 16; V: TRBV19; CDR3: CASSVPHSTTNEKLFF
length: 15; V: TRBV9; CDR3: CASTPRGVGTDTQYF
length: 14; V: TRBV5-1; CDR3: CASSSGTGGSEAFF
length: 16; V: TRBV28; CDR3: CASSELAANNFGEQYF
length: 17; V: TRBV10-3; CDR3: CAISELGTSGGLNEQFF
length: 16; V: TRBV4-2; CDR3: CASRHVSGGERNEQYF
length: 12; V: TRBV28; CDR3: CASTPGRETQYF